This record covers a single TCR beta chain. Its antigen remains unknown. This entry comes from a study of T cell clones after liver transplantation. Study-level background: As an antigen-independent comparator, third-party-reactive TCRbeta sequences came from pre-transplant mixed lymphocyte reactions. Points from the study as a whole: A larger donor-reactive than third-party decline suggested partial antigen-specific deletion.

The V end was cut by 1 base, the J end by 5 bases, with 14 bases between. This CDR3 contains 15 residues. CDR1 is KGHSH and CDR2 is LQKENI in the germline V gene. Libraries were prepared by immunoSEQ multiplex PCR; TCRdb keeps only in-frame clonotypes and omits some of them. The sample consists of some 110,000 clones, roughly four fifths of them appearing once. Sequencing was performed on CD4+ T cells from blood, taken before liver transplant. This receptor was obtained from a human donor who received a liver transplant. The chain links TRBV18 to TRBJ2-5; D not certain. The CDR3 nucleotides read TGTGCCAGCTCACCACGGAAACAGCAAGGGGAGACCCAGTACTTC. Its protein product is CASSPRKQQGETQYF. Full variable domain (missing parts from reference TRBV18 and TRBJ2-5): NAGVMQNPRHLVRRRGQEARLRCSPMKGHSHVYWYRQLPEEGLKFMVYLQKENIIDESGMPKERFSAEFPKEGPSILRIQQVVRGDSAAYFCASSPRKQQGETQYFGPGTRLLVL.